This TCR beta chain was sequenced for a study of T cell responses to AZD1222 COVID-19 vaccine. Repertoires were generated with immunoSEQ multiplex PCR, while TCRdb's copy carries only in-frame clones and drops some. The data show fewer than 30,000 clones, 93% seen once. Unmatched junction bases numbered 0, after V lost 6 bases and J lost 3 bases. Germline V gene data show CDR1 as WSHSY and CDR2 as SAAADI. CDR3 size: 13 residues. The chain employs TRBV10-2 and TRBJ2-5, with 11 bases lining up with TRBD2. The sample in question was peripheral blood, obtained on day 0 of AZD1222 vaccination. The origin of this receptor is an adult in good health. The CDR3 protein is CASRLAGEETQYF. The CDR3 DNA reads TGCGCCAGCAGACTAGCGGGAGAAGAGACCCAGTACTTC.